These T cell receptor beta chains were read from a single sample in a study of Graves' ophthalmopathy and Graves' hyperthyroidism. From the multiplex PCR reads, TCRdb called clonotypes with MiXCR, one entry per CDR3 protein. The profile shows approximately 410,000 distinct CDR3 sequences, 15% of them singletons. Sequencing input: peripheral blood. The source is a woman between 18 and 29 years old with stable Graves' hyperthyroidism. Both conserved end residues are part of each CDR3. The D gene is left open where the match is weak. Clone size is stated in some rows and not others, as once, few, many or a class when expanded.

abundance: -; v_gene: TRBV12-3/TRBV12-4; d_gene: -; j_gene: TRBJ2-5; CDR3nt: TGTGCCAGCAGTTTAGCGCCCGTGGGGACCCAGTACTTC; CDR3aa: CASSLAPVGTQYF
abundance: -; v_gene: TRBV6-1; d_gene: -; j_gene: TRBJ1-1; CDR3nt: TGTGCCAGCAGACAACAGGGCAGTTGGGCGGCTGAAGCTTTCTTT; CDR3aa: CASRQQGSWAAEAFF
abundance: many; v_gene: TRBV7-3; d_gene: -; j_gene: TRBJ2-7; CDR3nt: TGTGCCAGCAGCTTTCTCCCGGGTCCCTCTCTGCTTTACGAGCAGTACTTC; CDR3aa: CASSFLPGPSLLYEQYF
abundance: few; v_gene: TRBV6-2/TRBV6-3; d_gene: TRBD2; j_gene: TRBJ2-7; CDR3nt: TGTGCCAGCAGTTACGCGGGGGTGACTTACGAGCAGTACTTC; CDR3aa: CASSYAGVTYEQYF
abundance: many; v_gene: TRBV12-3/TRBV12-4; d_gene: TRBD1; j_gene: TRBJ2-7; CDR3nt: TGTGCCAGCAGTTTTTTGGTACCTGGGACAGGTCTAACCAACTCCTACGAGCAGTACTTC; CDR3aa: CASSFLVPGTGLTNSYEQYF
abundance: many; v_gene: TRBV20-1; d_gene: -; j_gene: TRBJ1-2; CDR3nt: TGCAGGGCCGGGACTTTTCGGGGCTACACCTTC; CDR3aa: CRAGTFRGYTF
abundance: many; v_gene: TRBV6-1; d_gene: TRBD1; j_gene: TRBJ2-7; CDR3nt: TGTGCCAGCAGTGTGCAGGGGGCGCCGAATGAGCAGTACTTC; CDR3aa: CASSVQGAPNEQYF
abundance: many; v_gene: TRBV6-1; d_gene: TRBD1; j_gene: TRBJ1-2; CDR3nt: TGTGCCAGCAGTGAAGCCAGGGGACAGGGTAGCTCCGGTGGCTACACCTTC; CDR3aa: CASSEARGQGSSGGYTF
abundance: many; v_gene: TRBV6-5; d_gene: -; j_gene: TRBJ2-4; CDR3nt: TGTGCCAGCAGTTGGACAGAACAAAACATTCAGTACTTC; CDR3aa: CASSWTEQNIQYF
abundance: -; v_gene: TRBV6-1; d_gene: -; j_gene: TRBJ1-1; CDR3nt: TGTGCCAGTCTCTCCATGGCAGGAACCTTGAACACTGAAGCTTTCTTT; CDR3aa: CASLSMAGTLNTEAFF
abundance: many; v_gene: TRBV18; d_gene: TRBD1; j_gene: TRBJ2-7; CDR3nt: TGTGCCAGCTCAAGACGGGGACAGGGGCTCTACGAGCAGTACTTC; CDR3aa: CASSRRGQGLYEQYF
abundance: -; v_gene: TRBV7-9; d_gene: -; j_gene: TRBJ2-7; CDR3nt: TGTGCCAGCAGCTTGGCACAGGGCCTCGAGCAGTACTTC; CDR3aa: CASSLAQGLEQYF
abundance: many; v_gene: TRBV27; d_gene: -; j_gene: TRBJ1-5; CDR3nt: TGTGCCAGCAGTTTAAACAGGGATAGCAATCAGCCCCAGCATTTT; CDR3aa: CASSLNRDSNQPQHF
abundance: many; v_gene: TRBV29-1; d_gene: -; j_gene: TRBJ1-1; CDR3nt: TGCAGCGTTGAAGGGGGGCTTGACACTGAAGCTTTCTTT; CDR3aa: CSVEGGLDTEAFF
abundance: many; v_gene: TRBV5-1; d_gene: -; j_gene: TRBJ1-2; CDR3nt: TGCGCCAGCAGCTTGGGACAGGTTACAGCTAACTATGGCTACACCTTC; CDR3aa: CASSLGQVTANYGYTF
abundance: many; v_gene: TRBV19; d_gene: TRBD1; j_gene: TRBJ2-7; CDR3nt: TGTGCCAGTACCCCCCGCCCCCCCTGGACAGGGGGCAACGAGCAGTACTTC; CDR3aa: CASTPRPPWTGGNEQYF
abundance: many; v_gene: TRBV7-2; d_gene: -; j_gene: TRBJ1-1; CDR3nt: TGTGCCAGCAGCTTTAACCAGGGCGAAGCTTTCTTT; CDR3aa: CASSFNQGEAFF
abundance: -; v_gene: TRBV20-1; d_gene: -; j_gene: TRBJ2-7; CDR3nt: TGCAGTGCCACTATATTTGACCGGATTTCGGGGGAGCAGTACTTC; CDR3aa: CSATIFDRISGEQYF
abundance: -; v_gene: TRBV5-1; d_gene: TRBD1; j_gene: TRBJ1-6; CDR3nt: TGCGCCAGCAGCTACGGGACAGGGTCTTCACCCCTCCACTTT; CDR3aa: CASSYGTGSSPLHF
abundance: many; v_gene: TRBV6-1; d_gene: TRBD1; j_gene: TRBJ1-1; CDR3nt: TGTGCCGGCGGCGACAGGGCGGACACTGAAGCTTTCTTT; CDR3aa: CAGGDRADTEAFF
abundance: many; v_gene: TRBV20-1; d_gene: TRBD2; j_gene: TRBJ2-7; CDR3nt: TGCAGTGCTAGATCTCGGCGGGGGGATTTCTACGAGCAGTACTTC; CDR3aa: CSARSRRGDFYEQYF
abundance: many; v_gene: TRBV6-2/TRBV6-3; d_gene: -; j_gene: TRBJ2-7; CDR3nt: TGTGCCAGCAGCCTCATTGGGACCGTTTGGCCCGCCTACGAGCAGTACTTC; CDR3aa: CASSLIGTVWPAYEQYF
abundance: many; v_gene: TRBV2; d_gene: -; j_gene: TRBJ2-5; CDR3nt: TGTGCCAGCAGTTACGGGATACAAGAGACCCAGTACTTC; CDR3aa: CASSYGIQETQYF
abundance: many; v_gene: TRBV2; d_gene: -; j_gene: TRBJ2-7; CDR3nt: TGTGCCAGCAGTGACGGCTGGCCAAACTCCTACGAGCAGTACTTC; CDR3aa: CASSDGWPNSYEQYF
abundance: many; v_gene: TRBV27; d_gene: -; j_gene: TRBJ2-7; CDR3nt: TGTGCCAGCAGTTTGAATGGATTAGCCTACGAGCAGTACTTC; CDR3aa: CASSLNGLAYEQYF
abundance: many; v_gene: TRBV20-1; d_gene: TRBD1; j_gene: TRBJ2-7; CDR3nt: TGCAGTGCTGGGACAGGGGTCGTCTACGAGCAGTACTTC; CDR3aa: CSAGTGVVYEQYF